Listed below are T cell receptor beta chains from one sample, sequenced in a study of identical twins. TCRdb passed the 5' RACE reads through MiXCR, listing each CDR3 protein once. Of around 1.7 million distinct CDR3 sequences listed, less than 40% are singletons. The material sequenced was cord blood. These receptors were obtained from a newborn girl in good health. CDR3s include the opening cysteine and the closing phenylalanine or tryptophan. D genes are given only for firm matches. Clone size is stated in some rows and not others, as once, few, many or a class when expanded.

TRBD2	TRBV7-9	TRBJ2-3	NA	TGTGCCAGCAGCTTAGCGACCGTAGCGGGAGGGCCGGGCACAGATACGCAGTATTTT	CASSLATVAGGPGTDTQYF
NA	TRBV29-1	TRBJ2-7	many	TGCAGCGTTGGTGAAGGGCCCTACGAGCAGTACTTC	CSVGEGPYEQYF
TRBD2	TRBV4-1	TRBJ2-5	few	TGCGCCAGCAGCCAGCTAGCGGGTAACCAAGAGACCCAGTACTTC	CASSQLAGNQETQYF
TRBD2	TRBV20-1	TRBJ2-3	NA	TGCAGTGCTAGAGCTCCGGGACTAGAATGGATCACAGATACGCAGTATTTT	CSARAPGLEWITDTQYF
NA	TRBV25-1	TRBJ2-7	NA	TGTGCCAGCAGTGGCCATTCGACAGGGAGGTCCGAGCAGTACTTC	CASSGHSTGRSEQYF
NA	TRBV29-1	TRBJ1-5	NA	TGCAGCGTTGGAGACACTTTGGGTCAGCCCCAGCATTTT	CSVGDTLGQPQHF
NA	TRBV20-1	TRBJ2-3	few	TGCAGTGCTAGGGGACTGTTTTCCACAGATACGCAGTATTTT	CSARGLFSTDTQYF
TRBD2	TRBV15	TRBJ2-3	NA	TGTGCCACCAGCCCCCTGCCGACTAGCGGTTCTTTAAGCACAGATACGCAGTATTTT	CATSPLPTSGSLSTDTQYF
NA	TRBV10-2	TRBJ1-1	few	TGCGCCAGCAGCAGTTGGGGACTGATGAACACTGAAGCTTTCTTT	CASSSWGLMNTEAFF
TRBD2	TRBV4-1	TRBJ2-1	NA	TGCGCCAGCAGCCCGATACTAGCGGGAGTTTTTAAGGAGCAGTTCTTC	CASSPILAGVFKEQFF
NA	TRBV20-1	TRBJ1-5	NA	TGCAGTGCTGCCTTCGGACGGGGCAATCAGCCCCAGCATTTT	CSAAFGRGNQPQHF
TRBD1	TRBV5-1	TRBJ2-7	NA	TGCGCCAGCAGCTTGCGGCCTGGGACAGCCTCCTACGAGCAGTACTTC	CASSLRPGTASYEQYF
NA	TRBV2	TRBJ2-4	few	TGTGCCAGCAGGGCGGCGTGGGGGGTGGACATTCAGTACTTC	CASRAAWGVDIQYF
NA	TRBV20-1	TRBJ1-2	NA	TGCAGTGCTAGAGATTTGACCAGCTATGGCTACACCTTC	CSARDLTSYGYTF
TRBD1	TRBV28	TRBJ2-7	NA	TGTGCCAGCACCACTCTGGGACAGGGGTATTCCTACGAGCAGTACTTC	CASTTLGQGYSYEQYF
NA	TRBV15	TRBJ1-1	NA	TGTGCCACCAGCAGGACAGGGAACACTGAAGCTTTCTTT	CATSRTGNTEAFF
NA	TRBV27	TRBJ1-5	NA	TGTGCCAGCAGTTATGGTCGGGGGCGGAATCAGCCCCAGCATTTT	CASSYGRGRNQPQHF
NA	TRBV20-1	TRBJ2-3	NA	TGCAGTGCTAGCCCAAATCCGACCGGCCATAGCACAGATACGCAGTATTTT	CSASPNPTGHSTDTQYF
TRBD1	TRBV27	TRBJ2-7	many	TGTGCCAGCAGGCCCGGGACAGGGGCCTACGAGCAGTACTTC	CASRPGTGAYEQYF
TRBD1	TRBV7-8	TRBJ1-4	NA	TGTGCCAGCAGCTTAGCGCTTCGGGACAGGGGGAAACCTAATGAAAAACTGTTTTTT	CASSLALRDRGKPNEKLFF
NA	TRBV2	TRBJ1-2	NA	TGTGCCAGCAGTGCGGCCAGCTTTTCCTATGGCTACACCTTC	CASSAASFSYGYTF
TRBD2	TRBV3-1	TRBJ2-7	NA	TGTGCCAGCAGCCAAGATCTCCTAGCGGGGTCAACCTACGAGCAGTACTTC	CASSQDLLAGSTYEQYF
TRBD2	TRBV3-1	TRBJ2-3	few	TGTGCCAGCAGCCAAGAGGGCCGGCGGGGGAGGTACACAGATACGCAGTATTTT	CASSQEGRRGRYTDTQYF
TRBD2	TRBV20-1	TRBJ2-1	NA	TGCAGTGCTAGACAGCTAGCGGGACGTTACAATGAGCAGTTCTTC	CSARQLAGRYNEQFF
NA	TRBV20-1	TRBJ1-2	few	TGCAGTGCTAGATGGGTCGGGGCGGCTAACTATGGCTACACCTTC	CSARWVGAANYGYTF
NA	TRBV7-9	TRBJ1-1	NA	TGTGCCAGCAGCTTAGATGGACGCCTGAACACTGAAGCTTTCTTT	CASSLDGRLNTEAFF
NA	TRBV6-9	TRBJ2-6	NA	TGTGCCAGCAGCCGCTGGTCCAGCGTGGTTAACTCTGGGGCCAACGTCCTGACTTTC	CASSRWSSVVNSGANVLTF
NA	TRBV24-1	TRBJ2-2	few	TGTGCCACCAAGCCAGGCGGGGATTGGACCGGGGAGCTGTTTTTT	CATKPGGDWTGELFF
NA	TRBV10-2	TRBJ2-3	few	TGCGCCAGCAGTGCGCTGCCGGGGCTTAGCACAGATACGCAGTATTTT	CASSALPGLSTDTQYF